The 10 T cell receptor beta chains below come from one sample, sequenced in a study of T-cell memory formation after mild COVID-19. TCRdb recomputed calls from the 5' RACE reads with MiXCR, one row per CDR3 protein. The sample has approximately 400,000 distinct CDR3 sequences; 18% are singletons. Sequenced input: PBMCs or a T cell subset sorted from them (not recorded which). Source of these receptors: a man aged 18 to 29 who had mild COVID-19 (a few samples of this study predate the infection). Cell type and time point are not known.

In this sample, this clonotype turned up a few times. V gene TRBV9 combines with J gene TRBJ2-3; unclear D gene. Trimming removed 4 bases at V and 3 bases at J, with 12 bases between. The CDR3 runs to 14 residues. The germline V gene encodes CDR1 SGDLS and CDR2 YYNGEE. The CDR3 DNA follows: TGTGCCAGCAGCACTTCAGGTCGGACAGATACGCAGTATTTT. Translation: CASSTSGRTDTQYF.

V is TRBV4-2 and J is TRBJ2-7; 9 bases match TRBD2. This CDR3 is 18 amino acids long. The germline V gene encodes CDR1 LGHNA and CDR2 YNFKEQ. J lost 0 bases, V lost 4 bases, and 13 bases had no gene match. The CDR3 sequence: CASSPLGLSGGSSYEQYF. CDR3 DNA sequence: TGTGCCAGCAGCCCCCTCGGGCTAAGCGGGGGGTCCTCCTACGAGCAGTACTTC.

This clonotype was picked up a small number of times. The J gene is TRBJ2-5, the V gene TRBV20-1; 10 positions match TRBD1. CDR1 and CDR2 from the germline V gene are DFQATT and SNEGSKA (reference sequence). CDR3 length: 17 residues. V shed 3 bases, J shed 4 bases, and the junction held 14 bases outside the gene matches. CDR3 region: CSARAPAGQGVGETQYF. The CDR3 DNA reads TGCAGTGCTAGGGCCCCAGCAGGACAGGGGGTAGGAGAGACCCAGTACTTC.

CDR3 in DNA: TGTGCCAGCAGTCAAGCCGGGACAGGGACGTACGAGCAGTACTTC. Its protein product is CASSQAGTGTYEQYF. J is TRBJ2-7 and V is TRBV6-5; 9 bases are shared with TRBD1. This CDR3 contains 15 residues. After removal of 5 bases from V and 4 bases from J, the junction contained 9 bases not matched to a gene. Germline-derived CDR1 and CDR2 are MNHEY and SVGAGI.

V is TRBV7-2 and J is TRBJ2-7; TRBD1 aligns across 10 bases. The CDR3 spans 16 residues. CDR1 and CDR2 from the germline V gene are SGHTA and FQGNSA. J lost 3 bases, V lost 1 base, and 6 bases had no gene match. The CDR3: CASSLDRTGGFYEQYF. The CDR3 DNA follows: TGTGCCAGCAGCTTAGATCGGACAGGGGGATTCTACGAGCAGTACTTC.

This clonotype has just a few counts. The chain couples TRBV20-1 to TRBJ2-1, with 12 bases identical to TRBD2. The CDR3 consists of 15 residues. After removal of 0 bases from V and 4 bases from J, the junction contained 1 base not matched to a gene. Germline V gene lookup returns CDR1 DFQATT and CDR2 SNEGSKA (reference sequence). The CDR3 DNA sequence: TGCAGTGCTAGAGATCTAGCGGGGGGGTACAATGAGCAGTTCTTC. Translating it yields CSARDLAGGYNEQFF.

This clonotype was counted ten times or more. The V and J genes are TRBV5-1 and TRBJ2-5; 8 nucleotides align to TRBD1. The CDR3 extends over 15 amino acids. Germline V gene data show CDR1 as SGHRS and CDR2 as YFSETQ. The V segment lost 4 bases and the J segment 1 base; nucleotides outside the gene matches: 6. The CDR3 is CASSPGTGRQETQYF. The CDR3 bases are TGCGCCAGCAGCCCTGGGACAGGTCGCCAAGAGACCCAGTACTTC. The variable domain in full, completed from reference TRBV5-1 and TRBJ2-5, reads KAGVTQTPRYLIKTRGQQVTLSCSPISGHRSVSWYQQTPGQGLQFLFEYFSETQRNKGNFPGRFSGRQFSNSRSEMNVSTLELGDSALYLCASSPGTGRQETQYFGPGTRLLVL.

This clonotype was recorded once. CDR3 region: CASSLPGGGSGELFF. In DNA, the CDR3 is TGTGCCAGCAGCTTACCCGGGGGCGGGTCCGGGGAGCTGTTTTTT. The J gene is TRBJ2-2, the V gene TRBV7-6; D possibly uses TRBD1 or TRBD2 (6 bases each). CDR3 length: 15 residues. Deletions cut 2 bases from V and 6 bases from J, with 13 bases between. Germline loops: CDR1 SGHVS, CDR2 FNYEAQ.

The V gene is TRBV4-2, the J gene TRBJ2-3; 8 positions match TRBD2. The CDR3 has 17 residues. Trimming took 0 bases from V and 0 from J; bases not matched to a gene: 5. The germline gives CDR1 LGHNA, CDR2 YNFKEQ. The CDR3 here is CASSQDKVAGSTDTQYF. For the CDR3, the DNA is TGTGCCAGCAGCCAAGATAAGGTAGCGGGGAGCACAGATACGCAGTATTTT.

The chain joins TRBV7-9 to TRBJ2-1, with TRBD2 matching over 9 bases. Germline values: CDR1 SEHNR, CDR2 FQNEAQ (reference sequence). J lost 10 bases, V lost 1 base, and 14 bases had no gene match. The CDR3 has 17 residues. The CDR3 region has the DNA TGTGCCAGCAGCTTAGGGCCTATAGCGGGGGCGGCCGACGAGCAGTTCTTC. Amino acid sequence: CASSLGPIAGAADEQFF.